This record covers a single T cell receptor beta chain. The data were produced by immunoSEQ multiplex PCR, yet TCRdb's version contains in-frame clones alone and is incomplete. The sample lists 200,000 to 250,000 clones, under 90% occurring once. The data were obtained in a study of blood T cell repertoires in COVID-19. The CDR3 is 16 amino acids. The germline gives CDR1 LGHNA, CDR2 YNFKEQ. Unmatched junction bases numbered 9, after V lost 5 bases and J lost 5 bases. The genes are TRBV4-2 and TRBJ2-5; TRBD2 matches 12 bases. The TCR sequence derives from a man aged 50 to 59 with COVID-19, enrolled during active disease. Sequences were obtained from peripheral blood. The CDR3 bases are TGTGCCAGCAGCTCACCTAGCGGGAGGGCTGTGGAGACCCAGTACTTC. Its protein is CASSSPSGRAVETQYF.